The sample holds one count of the clone carrying this T cell receptor (beta chain). This entry is derived from a study of blood T cell repertoires in COVID-19. Study as a whole: The United States, Italy and Spain provided the acute and convalescent COVID-19 samples. PBMCs, B-cell-depleted T cells, or T cells provided the cDNA or gDNA that made up the material.

Authors' analysis steps: Using reference gene primer amplification, nucleated cell counts were estimated. Generated by immunoSEQ multiplex PCR, the TCRdb table keeps only in-frame clones and is missing some. V and J calls and clone size are those listed in that table; D and trimming were worked out from the DNA. The table includes around 68,000 clones, roughly nine tenths detected once. The sequence was collected from a man in his fifties with acute or convalescent COVID-19. The source material was peripheral blood.

CDR3 in DNA: TGTGCCAGCAGTCTCTCCACAGGGGTAGGTAGTCAGCCCCAGCATTTT. As protein: CASSLSTGVGSQPQHF. The rearrangement uses TRBV2 and TRBJ1-5; 7 nucleotides agree with TRBD1. The CDR3 loop spans 16 amino acids. Germline assignment: CDR1 SNHLY and CDR2 FYNNEI. With 5 bases clipped from V and 6 bases from J, the junction kept 13 bases outside the gene matches. Full variable domain (rest looked up from reference TRBV2 and TRBJ1-5): EPEVTQTPSHQVTQMGQEVILRCVPISNHLYFYWYRQILGQKVEFLVSFYNNEISEKSEIFDDQFSVERPDGSNFTLKIRSTKLEDSAMYFCASSLSTGVGSQPQHFGDGTRLSIL.